In its sample, the clone carrying this T cell receptor (beta chain) was seen a few times. Its antigen is unidentified. This specimen comes from a study of T cells in Graves' hyperthyroidism and ophthalmopathy. The V gene's germline CDR1 is SNHLY and CDR2 FYNNEI. V was shortened by 7 bases and J by 10 bases, with 14 bases between the two germline ends. This CDR3 contains 13 residues. Thyroid ultrasound, orbital computed tomography, clinical symptoms, and serum thyroxine and TRAb underpinned diagnoses. The PBMCs had their origin in 10 ml of fresh peripheral blood. Findings of the study overall: A model using 13 V-J features told ophthalmopathy apart from stable hyperthyroidism. Most clonotypes expanded in thyroid above 0.001 were likewise present in blood.

Amplified TCR beta CDR3 regions derived from RNA transcripts. Initially, a first-round RT-PCR of the TCR CDR3 employed the HTBI primer set. In TCRdb, the multiplex PCR reads were re-called with MiXCR into one record per CDR3 protein. The repertoire includes about 840,000 distinct CDR3 sequences, 38% of them detected once, and about 9% sits in the top ten. The V call is TRBV2, the J call TRBJ1-6; D is unresolved. This sequence originates from a young man with Graves' hyperthyroidism. Specimen: blood. This CDR3 reads CASTPPFRSPLHF. CDR3 nucleotide sequence: TGTGCCAGCACCCCGCCCTTTCGCTCACCCCTCCACTTT.